This T cell receptor beta chain was identified during a study of Graves' ophthalmopathy and Graves' hyperthyroidism. This clonotype was counted at least ten times. A roughly 9.7 ml volume of fresh peripheral blood provided the PBMCs. Amplified TCR beta CDR3 regions were obtained using RNA transcripts as template. An initial RT-PCR round employing HTBI primers preceded a second-round multiplex PCR. Each CDR3 protein gets one entry after TCRdb re-called the multiplex PCR reads with MiXCR. The table includes under 250,000 distinct CDR3 sequences, roughly a fifth detected once. The CDR3 length is 17 residues. The junction had 12 bases not matched to a gene; V was cut back by 0 bases and J by 8 bases.

Sequenced sample: peripheral blood. The chain links TRBV12-3 or TRBV12-4 to TRBJ1-2, with 10 positions matching TRBD1. This clonotype was obtained from a woman aged 45-60 years with Graves' ophthalmopathy. Here the CDR3 DNA reads TGTGCCAGCAGTTTAGCGCTTTTGGGACAGGGGCTTCGGGGCTACACCTTC. Protein sequence: CASSLALLGQGLRGYTF.